Below, 18 T cell receptor beta chains from the same sample are listed, as sequenced in a study of follicular helper T cells after annual influenza vaccination. The time point: 2014-2015 season, pre-vaccination. TCRdb keeps only in-frame clones here, not all; method: immunoSEQ multiplex PCR. The sample records more than 10,000 clones, about 80% being singletons. This specimen was CXCR5- memory CD4+ T cells sorted from blood, taken on the day of influenza vaccination. The receptors here all came from an adult who received the influenza vaccine.

The chain has TRBV10-1 and TRBJ2-7; possibly TRBD1 or TRBD2 for D (5 bases each). The CDR3 runs to 16 residues. The V and J ends lost 2 bases and 6 bases respectively, with 20 bases between them. Germline V lookup: CDR1 WNHNN, CDR2 SYGVQD (reference sequence). CDR3 sequence reads: CASSEQTPGPYFEQYF. CDR3 DNA sequence: TGCGCCAGCAGTGAGCAGACACCGGGACCGTACTTCGAGCAGTACTTC.

This chain connects TRBV19 to TRBJ2-3, with 7 nucleotides matching TRBD2. The CDR3 length is 14 residues. J was trimmed by 5 bases and V by 5 bases; bases with no gene match: 7. CDR1 and CDR2 (germline): LNHDA, SQIVND (reference sequence). For the CDR3, the DNA is TGTGCCAGTAGTGGGAGGGGCCGGAGAGATACGCAGTATTTT. Residues: CASSGRGRRDTQYF.

The gene calls are TRBV5-8 and TRBJ1-6; 8 bases fit TRBD1. V lost 4 bases, J lost 0 bases, and 6 bases stayed unmatched. Germline V CDR1 and CDR2: SGHTS, YDEGEE. The CDR3 extends over 17 amino acids. The CDR3 reads CASSPMTGVSYNSPLHF. The DNA for the CDR3 is TGTGCCAGCAGCCCCATGACAGGGGTCTCCTATAATTCACCCCTCCACTTT.

This clone was recorded once. The rearrangement uses TRBV28 and TRBJ2-4; TRBD2 is a possible D gene (6 bases). V was clipped by 6 bases and J by 8 bases, with 14 bases between them. The CDR3 is made up of 13 amino acids. The germline CDR1 and CDR2 sequences are MDHEN and SYDVKM. CDR3 nucleotide sequence: TGTGCCAGCAGGCCTATGGGGACTGACATTCAGTACTTC. Residues: CASRPMGTDIQYF. Supplemented by reference TRBV28 and TRBJ2-4, the full variable domain reads DVKVTQSSRYLVKRTGEKVFLECVQDMDHENMFWYRQDPGLGLRLIYFSYDVKMKEKGDIPEGYSVSREKKERFSLILESASTNQTSMYLCASRPMGTDIQYFGAGTRLSVL.

This clone occurred a few times. The chain is built from TRBV28 and TRBJ2-5; tentative D call: TRBD1 (5 bases). The germline V and J ends were trimmed by 3 bases and 6 bases, with 17 bases remaining between them. The V gene's germline CDR1 is MDHEN and CDR2 SYDVKM. CDR3 length: 15 residues. DNA for the CDR3: TGTGCCAGCAGTTTGACCACAGGAGTAGGGAAGACCCAGTACTTC. Translation: CASSLTTGVGKTQYF. Full variable domain (remainder filled in from reference TRBV28 and TRBJ2-5): DVKVTQSSRYLVKRTGEKVFLECVQDMDHENMFWYRQDPGLGLRLIYFSYDVKMKEKGDIPEGYSVSREKKERFSLILESASTNQTSMYLCASSLTTGVGKTQYFGPGTRLLVL.

The V call is TRBV11-3, the J call TRBJ2-6; 8 bases line up with TRBD2. The germline V gene has CDR1 SGHNT and CDR2 YENEEA. V was pared by 6 bases and J by 4 bases, with 8 bases of the junction left unmatched. The CDR3 loop spans 16 amino acids. CDR3 sequence reads: CASSRAAGAGANVLTF. The CDR3 bases are TGTGCCAGCAGTCGAGCAGCGGGAGCCGGGGCCAACGTCCTGACTTTC.

The chain links TRBV7-9 to TRBJ1-4; perhaps TRBD1 as D (6 bases). Trimming stripped 4 bases from V and 7 bases from J, with 16 bases between. The CDR3 has 15 residues. Germline V gene data show CDR1 as SEHNR and CDR2 as FQNEAQ (reference sequence). CDR3 region: CASSSEGVLGEKLFF. In DNA form, the CDR3 reads TGTGCCAGCAGCTCAGAGGGGGTACTTGGTGAAAAACTGTTTTTT.

V and J are TRBV15 and TRBJ2-5; 9 bases are a match to TRBD2. The CDR3 extends over 15 amino acids. Trimming at V came to 5 bases and at J to 4 bases, leaving 8 bases not matched to a gene. From germline, CDR1 is LNHNV and CDR2 YYDKDF (reference sequence). CDR3 DNA sequence: TGTGCCACCAGCGTACGCGGGGGGGCCGGAGAGACCCAGTACTTC. Translation gives CATSVRGGAGETQYF.

The chain links TRBV5-6 to TRBJ2-3; 7 bases match TRBD2. CDR3 length equals 16 residues. V lost 5 bases and J lost 6; bases outside the gene matches: 15. Germline CDR1 SGHDT, CDR2 YYEEEE. In nucleotides, the CDR3 is TGTGCCAGCAGTCGATCTAGCGGCTCCCGGGGGGATACGCAGTATTTT. Protein sequence: CASSRSSGSRGDTQYF.

This rearrangement joins TRBV5-1 to TRBJ2-1; 11 nucleotides agree with TRBD2. This CDR3 has 16 residues. J lost 7 bases, V lost 1 base, and 7 bases had no gene match. Germline CDR1 and CDR2: SGHRS and YFSETQ. Here the CDR3 reads CASSLNPASGGNEQFF. The CDR3 DNA reads as TGCGCCAGCAGCTTGAACCCGGCTAGCGGGGGGAATGAGCAGTTCTTC.

The chain employs TRBV7-2 and TRBJ1-1; tentatively, D is TRBD1 (6 bases). V was trimmed by 1 base and J by 7 bases, leaving 13 bases between them. Per germline, CDR1 SGHTA and CDR2 FQGNSA. The CDR3 contains 14 residues. As DNA, the CDR3 is TGTGCCAGCAGCTTAGTGGGGGCGCAAGGTGAAGCTTTCTTT. This encodes CASSLVGAQGEAFF.

The chain employs TRBV7-9 and TRBJ1-2; D unresolved. V was shortened by 0 bases and J by 14 bases, with 10 bases between the two germline ends. Germline lookup yields CDR1 SEHNR and CDR2 FQNEAQ (reference sequence). The CDR3 spans 11 residues. The CDR3 loop reads CASSLAGPSTF. As DNA, the CDR3 is TGTGCCAGCAGCTTAGCGGGCCCATCGACCTTC.

This clone occurred once. CDR3 sequence: CASSGGLAGYEQYF. As DNA, the CDR3 is TGTGCCAGCTCCGGGGGACTAGCGGGATACGAGCAGTACTTC. The chain couples TRBV18 to TRBJ2-7; TRBD2 matches 13 bases. The CDR3 contains 14 residues. The V gene's germline CDR1 is KGHSH and CDR2 LQKENI. V gave up 6 bases and J gave up 4 bases; unmatched junction bases: 3.

This chain connects TRBV2 to TRBJ1-1, with D hard to call. V lost 1 base and J lost 4, with 10 bases in between. Per the germline V gene, CDR1 is SNHLY and CDR2 is FYNNEI. The CDR3 is 14 residues long. This CDR3 is CASSEGRRITEAFF. The CDR3 DNA reads TGTGCCAGCAGTGAAGGGAGGAGAATCACTGAAGCTTTCTTT.

The chain combines TRBV5-1 with TRBJ1-1; no definite D call. Germline lookup yields CDR1 SGHRS and CDR2 YFSETQ. This CDR3 is 13 amino acids long. Trimming removed 2 bases at V and 1 base at J, with 6 bases between. Here the CDR3 DNA reads TGCGCCAGCAGCTTTGGGGAGAACACTGAAGCTTTCTTT. It specifies CASSFGENTEAFF.

This chain connects TRBV14 to TRBJ2-3, with TRBD2 as a possible D gene (5 bases). Germline lookup yields CDR1 SGHDN and CDR2 FVKESK. V dropped 1 base and J dropped 4 bases, with 15 bases sitting between them. The length of the CDR3 is 16 residues. The CDR3 DNA reads TGTGCCAGCAGCCAAGGCCATTATCGGGGAGCAGATACGCAGTATTTT. Protein: CASSQGHYRGADTQYF.

This chain joins TRBV10-3 and TRBJ2-1, with 13 bases lining up with TRBD2. J gave up 2 bases and V 7 bases, and 2 bases lay outside the gene matches. The germline V gene encodes CDR1 ENHRY and CDR2 SYGVKD. CDR3 length equals 15 residues. The CDR3 sequence: CAIKGLAGTYNEQFF. Here the CDR3 DNA reads TGTGCCATCAAGGGACTAGCGGGGACCTACAATGAGCAGTTCTTC.

This chain uses TRBV10-3 with TRBJ2-5; TRBD2 aligns across 8 bases. Trimming took 2 bases from V and 6 from J; bases not matched to a gene: 11. Germline V gives CDR1 ENHRY, CDR2 SYGVKD. The length of the CDR3 is 16 residues. The CDR3 nucleotides are TGTGCCATCAGTGAGGCGGGGCGGGGGGCCATGAAGACCCAGTACTTC. Translating it yields CAISEAGRGAMKTQYF.